The next 20 T cell receptor beta chains were all read from a single sample in a study of T cell responses to AZD1222 COVID-19 vaccine. Assay used: immunoSEQ multiplex PCR; TCRdb lists only in-frame clones, some missing. There are more than 95,000 clones in the sample; 80% to 90% occur only once, and less than 11% lies in the top ten. The starting material was peripheral blood, obtained on day 0 of AZD1222 vaccination. These TCRs come from an adult in good health.

The chain employs TRBV30 and TRBJ2-3; no clear D gene. Looked up from germline, CDR1 is GTSNPN and CDR2 is SVGIG (reference sequence). Deletions cut 2 bases from V and 2 bases from J, with 5 bases between. This CDR3 has 12 residues. The CDR3 DNA reads as TGTGCCTGGAGTTGGCTCACAGATACGCAGTATTTT. Translating it yields CAWSWLTDTQYF.

The gene calls are TRBV7-2 and TRBJ2-1; a weak D match, TRBD2 (6 bases). Trimming shortened V by 0 bases and J by 0 bases, and 9 bases separated the two germline ends. Germline V gene lookup returns CDR1 SGHTA and CDR2 FQGNSA. The CDR3 sequence is 16 residues long. The CDR3 DNA reads TGTGCCAGCAGCTTAGCCACTAGCAGCTCCTACAATGAGCAGTTCTTC. Its translation is CASSLATSSSYNEQFF.

This chain connects TRBV24-1 to TRBJ2-7; 11 bases match TRBD2. The CDR3 runs to 17 residues. V gave up 3 bases and J gave up 2 bases; unmatched junction bases: 8. CDR1 and CDR2 from the germline V gene are KGHDR and SFDVKD. CDR3 amino acids: CATSDTRGTSGTYEQYF. CDR3 coding DNA: TGTGCCACCAGTGATACCCGCGGGACTAGCGGAACCTACGAGCAGTACTTC.

The chain carries TRBV28 and TRBJ1-2; the D is unclear. Germline-derived CDR1 and CDR2 are MDHEN and SYDVKM. The V and J ends lost 2 bases and 4 bases respectively, with 11 bases between them. The CDR3 covers 14 residues. The CDR3 loop is CASSLIERFYGYTF. The CDR3 nucleotides read TGTGCCAGCAGTTTAATCGAGAGATTCTATGGCTACACCTTC.

The chain combines TRBV5-1 with TRBJ1-1; perhaps TRBD1 as D (5 bases). Trimming stripped 4 bases from V and 4 bases from J, with 14 bases between. Germline CDR1 SGHRS, CDR2 YFSETQ. The CDR3 runs 14 residues. The CDR3 sequence is CASSDGGSSTEAFF. CDR3 coding DNA: TGCGCCAGCAGCGACGGGGGTAGTAGCACTGAAGCTTTCTTT.

The chain recombines TRBV7-8 with TRBJ1-3, with 8 positions matching TRBD1. The CDR3 length is 17 residues. Germline V gene data show CDR1 as SGHVS and CDR2 as FQNEAQ. The ends lost 4 bases at V and 2 bases at J; junction bases unmatched: 10. The CDR3 region is CASSSKTLDRAGNTIYF. The CDR3 nucleotides are TGTGCCAGCAGCTCCAAAACCCTGGACAGGGCTGGAAACACCATATATTTT.

The chain links TRBV5-5 to TRBJ2-1; D is ambiguous. This CDR3 comprises 16 residues. V shed 0 bases and J shed 7 bases, with 17 bases lying between them. Germline assignment: CDR1 SGHKS and CDR2 YYEKEE (reference sequence). CDR3 sequence: CASSLGSAAIINEQFF. The CDR3 DNA sequence: TGTGCCAGCAGCTTGGGTTCAGCCGCTATAATAAATGAGCAGTTCTTC.

V is TRBV5-6 and J is TRBJ2-2; D could derive from TRBD1 or TRBD2 (6 bases each). Trimming cost V 6 bases and J 6 bases, with 12 bases left between them. The V gene's germline CDR1 is SGHDT and CDR2 YYEEEE. This CDR3 comprises 13 residues. In DNA, the CDR3 is TGTGCCAGCACCCCGAGGGGGGCCGGGGAGCTGTTTTTT. This translates into CASTPRGAGELFF.

This clone was recorded once. The junction and the germline gene differ at one end; a read error may be behind it. V usage is TRBV7-7 and J usage is TRBJ2-5; no firm D call. Germline-derived CDR1 and CDR2 are SSHAT and FNYEAQ (reference sequence). This CDR3 spans 11 amino acids. The CDR3 loop is CASSAGETQYF. The CDR3 DNA reads as TGTGCTAGCAGCGCCGGGGAGACCCAGTACTTC. The whole variable domain, filled in from reference TRBV7-7 and TRBJ2-5, reads GAGVSQSPRYKVTKRGQDVTLRCDPISSHATLYWYQQALGQGPEFLTYFNYEAQPDKSGLPSDRFSAERPEGSISTLTIQRTEQRDSAMYRCASSAGETQYFGPGTRLLVL.

The chain recombines TRBV2 with TRBJ1-5, with a possible D match to TRBD1 (6 bases). Germline assignment: CDR1 SNHLY and CDR2 FYNNEI. CDR3 length equals 14 residues. V lost 6 bases and J lost 3, with 12 bases in between. This CDR3 is CASRARDTNQPQHF. In DNA, the CDR3 is TGTGCCAGCAGAGCTAGGGACACCAATCAGCCCCAGCATTTT.

This chain joins TRBV4-3 and TRBJ2-1; D is perhaps TRBD2 (5 bases). Germline CDR1 reads LGHNA; CDR2 reads YSLEER. CDR3 size: 15 residues. Trimming stripped 3 bases from V and 8 bases from J, with 17 bases between. The CDR3 DNA reads TGCGCCAGCAGCCAGGAGCGGAGCTACAATTATGAGCAGTTCTTC. Translating it yields CASSQERSYNYEQFF.

The chain links TRBV30 to TRBJ1-1; possible D gene TRBD1, 5 bases. The germline CDR1 and CDR2 sequences are GTSNPN and SVGIG (reference sequence). The CDR3 runs to 13 residues. V lost 3 bases and J 4 bases, leaving 12 bases between the germline ends. The CDR3 nucleotides read TGTGCCTGGAGATCAGGGAGTGGCACTGAAGCTTTCTTT. Translating it yields CAWRSGSGTEAFF.

This chain joins TRBV4-3 and TRBJ2-2, with unresolved D. Trimming cost V 4 bases and J 4 bases, with 7 bases left between them. The CDR3 runs 13 residues. The germline CDR1 and CDR2 sequences are LGHNA and YSLEER. CDR3 sequence: CASSRDFTGELFF. Written as DNA, the CDR3 is TGCGCCAGCAGCCGAGATTTCACCGGGGAGCTGTTTTTT.

This clone was recorded only once. Mismatch with germline at one junction end may stem from a read error. The chain's CDR3 is CASSSQQGAGGYTF. The DNA for the CDR3 is TGTGCTAGCAGCTCCCAACAGGGGGCGGGTGGCTACACCTTC. The genes are TRBV7-7 and TRBJ1-2; TRBD1 matches at 9 bases. The length of the CDR3 is 14 residues. CDR1 is SSHAT, CDR2 FNYEAQ, per germline (reference sequence).

The chain carries TRBV27 and TRBJ2-2; 9 bases fit TRBD1. From germline, CDR1 is MNHEY and CDR2 SMNVEV (reference sequence). The CDR3 consists of 14 residues. V lost 6 bases and J lost 3; bases outside the gene matches: 2. The CDR3 nucleotides read TGTGCCAGCAGCCGGGACAGGGACACCGGGGAGCTGTTTTTT. It encodes CASSRDRDTGELFF.

The J gene is TRBJ1-4, the V gene TRBV19; 10 nucleotides match TRBD1. The CDR3 contains 16 residues. Looked up from germline, CDR1 is LNHDA and CDR2 is SQIVND (reference sequence). The trim removed 6 bases at V and 4 bases at J, leaving 8 bases unmatched. The CDR3 reads CASSPGQGSFNEKLFF. The CDR3 region has the DNA TGTGCCAGTAGCCCGGGACAGGGGAGTTTTAATGAAAAACTGTTTTTT.

The chain combines TRBV6-5 with TRBJ2-2; D not certain. The ends were cut back, 8 bases at V and 1 base at J, with 8 bases in the middle. Per germline, CDR1 MNHEY and CDR2 SVGAGI. This CDR3 comprises 13 residues. CDR3 coding DNA: TGTGCCAGCCCGTATGAGAACACCGGGGAGCTGTTTTTT. Translation gives CASPYENTGELFF.

The chain combines TRBV28 with TRBJ2-6; possible D gene TRBD2, 5 bases. CDR1 MDHEN and CDR2 SYDVKM come from the germline V gene. The CDR3 loop spans 16 amino acids. Trimming took 2 bases from V and 4 from J, leaving 12 bases between them. For the CDR3, the DNA is TGTGCCAGCAGTTTAACCGGACTGCCCGGGGCCAACGTCCTGACTTTC. Translating it yields CASSLTGLPGANVLTF.

The genes are TRBV3-1 (or the pseudogene TRBV3-2) and TRBJ2-1; 12 bases are shared with TRBD1. The CDR3 spans 15 residues. With 1 base clipped from V and 15 bases from J, the junction kept 10 bases outside the gene matches. CDR1 is LGHDT, CDR2 YNNKEL, per germline (reference sequence). The CDR3: CASSQVGDRGLSRFF. The CDR3 region has the DNA TGTGCCAGCAGCCAAGTAGGGGACAGGGGGCTCTCCCGGTTCTTC.

The chain is built from TRBV6-1 and TRBJ1-6; 7 positions agree with TRBD1. J lost 10 bases, V lost 2 bases, and 5 bases had no gene match. Germline CDR1 MNHNS, CDR2 SASEGT. The CDR3 totals 14 residues. The CDR3 nucleotides read TGTGCCAGCAGTGAATACAGGGGAGGGTCACCCCTCCACTTT. Encoded protein: CASSEYRGGSPLHF.